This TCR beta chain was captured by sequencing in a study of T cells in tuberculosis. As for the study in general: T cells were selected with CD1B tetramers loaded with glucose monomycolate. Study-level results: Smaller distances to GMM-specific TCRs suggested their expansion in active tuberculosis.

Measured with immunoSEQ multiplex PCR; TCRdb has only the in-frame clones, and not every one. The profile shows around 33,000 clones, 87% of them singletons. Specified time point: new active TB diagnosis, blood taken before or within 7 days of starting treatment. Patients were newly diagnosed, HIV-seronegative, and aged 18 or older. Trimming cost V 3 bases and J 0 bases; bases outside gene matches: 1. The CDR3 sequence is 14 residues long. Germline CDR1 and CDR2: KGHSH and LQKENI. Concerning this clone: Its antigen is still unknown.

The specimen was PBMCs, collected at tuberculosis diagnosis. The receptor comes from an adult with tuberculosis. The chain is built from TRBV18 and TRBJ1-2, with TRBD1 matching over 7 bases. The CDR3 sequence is CASSPGTANYGYTF. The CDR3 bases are TGTGCCAGCTCACCCGGGACAGCTAACTATGGCTACACCTTC.